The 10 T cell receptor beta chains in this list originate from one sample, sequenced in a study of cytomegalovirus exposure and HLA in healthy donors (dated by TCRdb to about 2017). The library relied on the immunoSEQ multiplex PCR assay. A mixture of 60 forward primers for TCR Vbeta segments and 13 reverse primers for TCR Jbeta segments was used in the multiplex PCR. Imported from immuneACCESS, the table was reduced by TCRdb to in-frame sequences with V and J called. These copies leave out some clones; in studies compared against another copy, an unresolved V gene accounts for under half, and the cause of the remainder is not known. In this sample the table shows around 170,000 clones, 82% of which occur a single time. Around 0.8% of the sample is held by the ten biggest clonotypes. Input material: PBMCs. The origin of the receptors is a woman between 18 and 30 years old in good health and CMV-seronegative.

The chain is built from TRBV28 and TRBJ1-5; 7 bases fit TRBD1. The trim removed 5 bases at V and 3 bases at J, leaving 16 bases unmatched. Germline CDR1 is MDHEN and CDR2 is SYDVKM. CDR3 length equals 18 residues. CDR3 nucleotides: TGTGCCAGCAGTCCGTTCTCCGGGACAGCCCATTTCAATCAGCCCCAGCATTTT. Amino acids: CASSPFSGTAHFNQPQHF.

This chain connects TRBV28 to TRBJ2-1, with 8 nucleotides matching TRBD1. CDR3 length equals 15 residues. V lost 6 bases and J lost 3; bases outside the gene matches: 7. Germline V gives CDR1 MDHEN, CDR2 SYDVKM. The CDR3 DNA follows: TGTGCCAGCAGCCCCGGGACAGGAGTCTACAATGAGCAGTTCTTC. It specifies CASSPGTGVYNEQFF.

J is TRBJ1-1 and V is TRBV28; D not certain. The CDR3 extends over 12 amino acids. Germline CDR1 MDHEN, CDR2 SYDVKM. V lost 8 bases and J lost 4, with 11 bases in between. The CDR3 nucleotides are TGTGCCAGCTCCTGGGCGGGCACTGAAGCTTTCTTT. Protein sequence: CASSWAGTEAFF.

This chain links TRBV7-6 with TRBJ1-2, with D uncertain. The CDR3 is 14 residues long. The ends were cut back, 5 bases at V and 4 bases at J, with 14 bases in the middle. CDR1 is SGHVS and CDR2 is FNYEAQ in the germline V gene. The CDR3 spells CASSPTGTAYGYTF. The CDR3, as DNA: TGTGCCAGCAGCCCTACCGGAACAGCCTATGGCTACACCTTC. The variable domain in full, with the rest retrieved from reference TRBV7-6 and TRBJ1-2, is GAGVSQSPRYKVTKRGQDVALRCDPISGHVSLYWYRQALGQGPEFLTYFNYEAQQDKSGLPNDRFSAERPEGSISTLTIQRTEQRDSAMYRCASSPTGTAYGYTFGSGTRLTVV.

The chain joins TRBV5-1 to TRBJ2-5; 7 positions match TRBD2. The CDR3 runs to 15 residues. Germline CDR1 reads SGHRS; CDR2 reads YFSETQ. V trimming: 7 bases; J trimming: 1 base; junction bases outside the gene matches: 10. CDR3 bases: TGCGCCAGCGGGCTGAACGGGGGGATCCAAGAGACCCAGTACTTC. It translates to CASGLNGGIQETQYF.

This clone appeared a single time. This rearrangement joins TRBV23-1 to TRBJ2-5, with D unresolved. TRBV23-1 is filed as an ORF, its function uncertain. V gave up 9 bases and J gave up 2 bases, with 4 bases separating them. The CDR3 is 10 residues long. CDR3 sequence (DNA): TGCGCCAGTGTACAAGAGACCCAGTACTTC. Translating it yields CASVQETQYF.

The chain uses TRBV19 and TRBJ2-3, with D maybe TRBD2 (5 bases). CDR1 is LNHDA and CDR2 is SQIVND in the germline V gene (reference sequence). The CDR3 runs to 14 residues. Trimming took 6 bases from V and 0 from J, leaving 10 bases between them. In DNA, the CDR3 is TGTGCCAGTAGATCTAGCCGAAGCACAGATACGCAGTATTTT. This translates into CASRSSRSTDTQYF. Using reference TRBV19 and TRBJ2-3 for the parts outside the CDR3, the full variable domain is DGGITQSPKYLFRKEGQNVTLSCEQNLNHDAMYWYRQDPGQGLRLIYYSQIVNDFQKGDIAEGYSVSREKKESFPLTVTSAQKNPTAFYLCASRSSRSTDTQYFGPGTRLTVL.

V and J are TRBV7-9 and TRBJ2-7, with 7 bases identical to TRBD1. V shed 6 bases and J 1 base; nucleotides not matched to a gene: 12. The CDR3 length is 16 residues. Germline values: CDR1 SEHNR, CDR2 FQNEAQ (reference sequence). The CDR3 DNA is TGTGCCAGCAGAACTGGGACAGCCTATTATTCCTACGAGCAGTACTTC. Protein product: CASRTGTAYYSYEQYF.

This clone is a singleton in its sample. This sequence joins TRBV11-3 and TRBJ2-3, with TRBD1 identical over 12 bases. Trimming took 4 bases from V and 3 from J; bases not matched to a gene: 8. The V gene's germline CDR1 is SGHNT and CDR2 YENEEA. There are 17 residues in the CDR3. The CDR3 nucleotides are TGTGCCAGCAGCTCCGGGACAGGGGGCGCGTTAACAGATACGCAGTATTTT. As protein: CASSSGTGGALTDTQYF.

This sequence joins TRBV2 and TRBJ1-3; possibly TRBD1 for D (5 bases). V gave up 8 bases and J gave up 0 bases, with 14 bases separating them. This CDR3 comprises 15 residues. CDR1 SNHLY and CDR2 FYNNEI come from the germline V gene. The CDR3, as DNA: TGTGCCAGCTCCGGTATGGGGCCCTCTGGAAACACCATATATTTT. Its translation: CASSGMGPSGNTIYF.